Following are 9 T cell receptor beta chains from one sample sequenced in a study of blood T cell repertoires in COVID-19. Only in-frame clones appear in the TCRdb table, and some are missing; sequencing was by immunoSEQ multiplex PCR. The sample records about 430,000 clones, roughly 90% being singletons. Specimen: PBMCs or T cells enriched from blood (not recorded which). These receptors all stem from a woman aged 30 to 39 with acute COVID-19.

The gene calls are TRBV7-9 and TRBJ2-7, with 7 bases aligning to TRBD2. This CDR3 region has 15 residues. Germline CDR1 and CDR2: SEHNR and FQNEAQ (reference sequence). Losses at the gene ends were 0 bases for V and 4 bases for J; bases not matched to a gene: 6. CDR3 DNA: TGTGCCAGCAGCTTAGCTCTGGGGGGGGTATACGAGCAGTACTTC. It translates to CASSLALGGVYEQYF.

The CDR3 sequence: CASSLGVGVYGYTF. CDR3 DNA: TGTGCCAGCAGCTTAGGGGTAGGGGTCTATGGCTACACCTTC. The chain joins TRBV11-2 to TRBJ1-2; possible D gene TRBD1, 5 bases. The CDR3 totals 14 residues. Trimming shortened V by 1 base and J by 4 bases, and 10 bases separated the two germline ends. Germline CDR1 and CDR2: SGHAT and FQNNGV.

The chain couples TRBV27 to TRBJ2-7, with D tentatively TRBD2 (7 bases). CDR1 and CDR2 from the germline V gene are MNHEY and SMNVEV (reference sequence). The length of the CDR3 is 15 residues. Trimming stripped 2 bases from V and 1 base from J, with 12 bases between. The CDR3: CASSLRGAGSYEQYF. The CDR3 DNA follows: TGTGCCAGCAGTTTACGGGGGGCAGGGTCCTACGAGCAGTACTTC.

The genes are TRBV18 and TRBJ1-4; 7 bases agree with TRBD1. Unmatched junction bases numbered 8, after V lost 5 bases and J lost 8 bases. The CDR3 runs to 14 residues. Germline V gives CDR1 KGHSH, CDR2 LQKENI. CDR3 bases: TGTGCCAGCTCATCCACAGGGGTAGGGGAAAAACTGTTTTTT. It encodes CASSSTGVGEKLFF. Complete variable domain (other parts from reference TRBV18 and TRBJ1-4): NAGVMQNPRHLVRRRGQEARLRCSPMKGHSHVYWYRQLPEEGLKFMVYLQKENIIDESGMPKERFSAEFPKEGPSILRIQQVVRGDSAAYFCASSSTGVGEKLFFGSGTQLSVL.

This chain links TRBV6-5 with TRBJ1-4; TRBD1 matches at 8 bases. V lost 1 base, J lost 4 bases, and 5 bases stayed unmatched. The CDR3 runs 16 residues. From germline, CDR1 is MNHEY and CDR2 SVGAGI. The CDR3 nucleotides are TGTGCCAGCAGTTACTACGGACAGGGTTATAATGAAAAACTGTTTTTT. It is translated as CASSYYGQGYNEKLFF.

The chain employs TRBV5-1 and TRBJ2-7; D unresolved. Trimming stripped 2 bases from V and 3 bases from J, with 9 bases between. Germline CDR1 SGHRS, CDR2 YFSETQ. The CDR3 consists of 13 residues. The DNA of the CDR3 is TGCGCCAGCAGCTTAGCCCTCGGCTACGAGCAGTACTTC. Amino acid sequence: CASSLALGYEQYF.

The chain employs TRBV9 and TRBJ1-1; maybe TRBD1 (6 bases). Trimming removed 0 bases at V and 1 base at J, with 10 bases between. CDR1 is SGDLS, CDR2 YYNGEE, per germline. This CDR3 has 15 residues. DNA of the CDR3: TGTGCCAGCAGCGTAGAGTCGACAGGGAACACTGAAGCTTTCTTT. This encodes CASSVESTGNTEAFF.

This clone came up a few times. The chain joins TRBV20-1 to TRBJ1-2; the D gene is possibly TRBD1 (5 bases). The V end lost 6 bases, the J end lost 8 bases, and 13 bases lay between the germline ends. The germline gives CDR1 DFQATT, CDR2 SNEGSKA (reference sequence). CDR3 length equals 11 residues. In DNA, the CDR3 is TGCAGTGCCGTCCAGGGACTCGGCTACACCTTC. Its translation: CSAVQGLGYTF.

The chain employs TRBV30 and TRBJ2-1; 7 bases fit TRBD1. Trimming at V came to 0 bases and at J to 6 bases, leaving 11 bases not matched to a gene. The CDR3 length is 16 residues. The germline CDR1 and CDR2 sequences are GTSNPN and SVGIG (reference sequence). The CDR3: CAWSVPRQGPLNEQFF. As DNA, the CDR3 is TGTGCCTGGAGTGTACCCAGACAGGGCCCCCTCAATGAGCAGTTCTTC. The full variable domain, completed using reference TRBV30 and TRBJ2-1, is SQTIHQWPATLVQPVGSPLSLECTVEGTSNPNLYWYRQAAGRGLQLLFYSVGIGQISSEVPQNLSASRPQDRQFILSSKKLLLSDSGFYLCAWSVPRQGPLNEQFFGPGTRLTVL.